The rows below give T cell receptor beta chains drawn from one sample of a study of beta chain features in type 1 diabetes. Sequencing used immunoSEQ multiplex PCR; TCRdb keeps in-frame clones, though not all of them. In the table there are 160,000 or so clones, 7% to 10% of which are singletons. What was sequenced was central memory CD4+ T cells from blood. The receptors were sampled from a woman aged 18-30 years in good health. Each CDR3 is given with its conserved first and last residue. Fields, in order: clone size, J gene, V gene, D gene, CDR3 DNA, CDR3 protein. The D gene is left open where the match is weak. Clone size is not always given. Where it is, it says once, few, many or a class for expanded clones.

clone_size: few; j_call: TRBJ1-4; v_call: TRBV6-1; d_call: -; cdr3_nt: TGTGCCAGCAGTCGAGAGTACGAGGGTGAAAAACTGTTTTTT; cdr3_aa: CASSREYEGEKLFF
clone_size: few; j_call: TRBJ2-2; v_call: TRBV18; d_call: -; cdr3_nt: TGTGCCAGCTCATTGGCAGGAAAGAACACCGGGGAGCTGTTTTTT; cdr3_aa: CASSLAGKNTGELFF
clone_size: -; j_call: TRBJ1-2; v_call: TRBV9; d_call: TRBD1; cdr3_nt: TGTGCCAGCAGCGTACCAGGGGGGTTATTTAATGGCTACACCTTC; cdr3_aa: CASSVPGGLFNGYTF
clone_size: few; j_call: TRBJ2-3; v_call: TRBV11-1; d_call: -; cdr3_nt: TGTGCCAGCAGCTTAGGAGCCCCGACAGATACGCAGTATTTT; cdr3_aa: CASSLGAPTDTQYF
clone_size: many; j_call: TRBJ2-3; v_call: TRBV2; d_call: -; cdr3_nt: TGTGCCAGCAGTGTTGGGCTTAGCACAGATACGCAGTATTTT; cdr3_aa: CASSVGLSTDTQYF
clone_size: -; j_call: TRBJ2-2; v_call: TRBV4-1; d_call: TRBD1; cdr3_nt: TGCGCCAGCAGCCAAGCTAACAGGGGGGCCGGGGAGCTGTTTTTT; cdr3_aa: CASSQANRGAGELFF
clone_size: many; j_call: TRBJ2-5; v_call: TRBV13; d_call: TRBD1; cdr3_nt: TGTGCCAGCAGCTACAGGACAGGGGGAGCAGAGACCCAGTACTTC; cdr3_aa: CASSYRTGGAETQYF
clone_size: few; j_call: TRBJ2-2; v_call: TRBV19; d_call: TRBD2; cdr3_nt: TGTGCCAGTAGTATAGCAACTAGCGGGCCCGGGGAGCTGTTTTTT; cdr3_aa: CASSIATSGPGELFF
clone_size: -; j_call: TRBJ2-3; v_call: TRBV5-5; d_call: TRBD1; cdr3_nt: TGTGCCAGCAGCCCCGATTGGACAGGGGCAGATACGCAGTATTTT; cdr3_aa: CASSPDWTGADTQYF
clone_size: -; j_call: TRBJ2-3; v_call: TRBV4-1; d_call: TRBD2; cdr3_nt: TGCGCCAGCAGCCAAGGTTCGTTATTCCGGACTAGGAGGAGCACAGATACGCAGTATTTT; cdr3_aa: CASSQGSLFRTRRSTDTQYF
clone_size: -; j_call: TRBJ1-1; v_call: TRBV6-6; d_call: TRBD1; cdr3_nt: TGTGCCACCCGAGACAGGGGGAGAGACACTGAAGCTTTCTTT; cdr3_aa: CATRDRGRDTEAFF
clone_size: -; j_call: TRBJ1-1; v_call: TRBV7-3; d_call: -; cdr3_nt: TGTGCCAGCAGCCCAGGGCCTATGAACACTGAAGCTTTCTTT; cdr3_aa: CASSPGPMNTEAFF
clone_size: -; j_call: TRBJ2-2; v_call: TRBV7-9; d_call: TRBD2; cdr3_nt: TGTGCCAGCAGCTTATTTGCGGGGGCGAACACCGGGGAGCTGTTTTTT; cdr3_aa: CASSLFAGANTGELFF
clone_size: -; j_call: TRBJ2-7; v_call: TRBV7-9; d_call: -; cdr3_nt: TGTGCCAGCAGTTCCGGTGGACTGACCTACGAGCAGTACTTC; cdr3_aa: CASSSGGLTYEQYF
clone_size: few; j_call: TRBJ1-1; v_call: TRBV5-1; d_call: -; cdr3_nt: TGCGCCAGCAGCTTGACGGGGGTAAACACTGAAGCTTTCTTT; cdr3_aa: CASSLTGVNTEAFF
clone_size: -; j_call: TRBJ1-1; v_call: TRBV5-1; d_call: -; cdr3_nt: TGCGCCAGCAGCTTGCTGGGAGACGCTGAAGCTTTCTTT; cdr3_aa: CASSLLGDAEAFF
clone_size: -; j_call: TRBJ2-2; v_call: TRBV14; d_call: TRBD1; cdr3_nt: TGTGCCAGCAGCCTCCGGGACAGGGGGCGAACCGGGGAGCTGTTTTTT; cdr3_aa: CASSLRDRGRTGELFF
clone_size: few; j_call: TRBJ1-6; v_call: TRBV5-4; d_call: TRBD1; cdr3_nt: TGTGCCAGCAGCTTGGAAGGGGGCCGATCACCCCTCCACTTT; cdr3_aa: CASSLEGGRSPLHF
clone_size: -; j_call: TRBJ2-7; v_call: TRBV18; d_call: TRBD1; cdr3_nt: TGTGCCAGCTCACCGGACAGGGGTAGCCCTGCCGAGCAGTACTTC; cdr3_aa: CASSPDRGSPAEQYF
clone_size: -; j_call: TRBJ2-1; v_call: TRBV6-5; d_call: -; cdr3_nt: TGTGCCAGCAGAAGGGGTTTGGGGGGCTACAATGAGCAGTTCTTC; cdr3_aa: CASRRGLGGYNEQFF
clone_size: few; j_call: TRBJ2-7; v_call: TRBV6-6; d_call: -; cdr3_nt: TGTGCCAGCAGCTCTCGAAACACCTACGAGCAGTACTTC; cdr3_aa: CASSSRNTYEQYF
clone_size: -; j_call: TRBJ2-5; v_call: TRBV7-2; d_call: -; cdr3_nt: TGTGCCAGCAGCTTGCAGTCTGGTGAGACCCAGTACTTC; cdr3_aa: CASSLQSGETQYF
clone_size: -; j_call: TRBJ2-3; v_call: TRBV12-2; d_call: -; cdr3_nt: TGTGCAAGTCGCCCGCCGGGGGGCGACCTCGGATGGGATACGCAGTATTTT; cdr3_aa: CASRPPGGDLGWDTQYF
clone_size: -; j_call: TRBJ2-7; v_call: TRBV18; d_call: -; cdr3_nt: TGTGCCAGCTCACCGACAGCTGGAGAGCAGTACTTC; cdr3_aa: CASSPTAGEQYF
clone_size: -; j_call: TRBJ2-1; v_call: TRBV7-9; d_call: TRBD1; cdr3_nt: TGTGCCAGCAGCTTACAGGGGGCGTTTGAGCAGTTCTTC; cdr3_aa: CASSLQGAFEQFF
clone_size: -; j_call: TRBJ1-1; v_call: TRBV11-2; d_call: TRBD1; cdr3_nt: TGTGCCAGCAGCTTAATTGACAGGGCGGGACCTGAAGCTTTCTTT; cdr3_aa: CASSLIDRAGPEAFF
clone_size: -; j_call: TRBJ1-3; v_call: TRBV7-2; d_call: -; cdr3_nt: TGTGCCAGCAGCCGCAACAGGGAAATCTTCGGAAACACCATATATTTT; cdr3_aa: CASSRNREIFGNTIYF
clone_size: -; j_call: TRBJ1-1; v_call: TRBV7-9; d_call: TRBD1; cdr3_nt: TGTGCCAGCAGCTTAGAGGGGGCGGCCACTGAAGCTTTCTTT; cdr3_aa: CASSLEGAATEAFF
clone_size: -; j_call: TRBJ2-7; v_call: TRBV18; d_call: TRBD1; cdr3_nt: TGTGCCAGCTCACCGTCGACAGGGGTTAGGCACGAGCAGTACTTC; cdr3_aa: CASSPSTGVRHEQYF
clone_size: few; j_call: TRBJ2-5; v_call: TRBV18; d_call: TRBD1; cdr3_nt: TGTGCCAGCTCACCTGACAGGGAAGAGACCCAGTACTTC; cdr3_aa: CASSPDREETQYF
clone_size: -; j_call: TRBJ2-2; v_call: TRBV6-6; d_call: -; cdr3_nt: TGTGCCAGCAGACAGAGGAACACCGGGGAGCTGTTTTTT; cdr3_aa: CASRQRNTGELFF
clone_size: many; j_call: TRBJ2-3; v_call: TRBV9; d_call: -; cdr3_nt: TGTGCCAGCAGCCCCTCTCGCAGGACACTCCATACAGATACGCAGTATTTT; cdr3_aa: CASSPSRRTLHTDTQYF
clone_size: -; j_call: TRBJ2-1; v_call: TRBV4-2; d_call: TRBD2; cdr3_nt: TGTGCCAGCAGCCGGGCGACCGCGGGAGATTTGCATGAGCAGTTCTTC; cdr3_aa: CASSRATAGDLHEQFF
clone_size: few; j_call: TRBJ2-3; v_call: TRBV14; d_call: TRBD1; cdr3_nt: TGTGCCAGCAGCCGGAGACCGGGACAGGGGGTGGATACGCAGTATTTT; cdr3_aa: CASSRRPGQGVDTQYF
clone_size: few; j_call: TRBJ2-3; v_call: TRBV4-3; d_call: -; cdr3_nt: TGCGCCAGCAGCCAAGAATGGGGCCAGGGAGGATCAGATACGCAGTATTTT; cdr3_aa: CASSQEWGQGGSDTQYF
clone_size: few; j_call: TRBJ1-5; v_call: TRBV2; d_call: -; cdr3_nt: TGTGCCAGCAGTGGACAGGTAGTAAACCAGCCCCAGCATTTT; cdr3_aa: CASSGQVVNQPQHF
clone_size: -; j_call: TRBJ1-1; v_call: TRBV30; d_call: TRBD1; cdr3_nt: TGTGCCTGGAAGGAGACAGGGAAAGCTTTCTTT; cdr3_aa: CAWKETGKAFF
clone_size: -; j_call: TRBJ2-5; v_call: TRBV11-2; d_call: TRBD2; cdr3_nt: TGTGCCAGCAGCTTCCGGGGGGAGGTCCAAGAGACCCAGTACTTC; cdr3_aa: CASSFRGEVQETQYF
clone_size: -; j_call: TRBJ2-1; v_call: TRBV11-3; d_call: -; cdr3_nt: TGTGCCAGCAGCTTATCAGGGGGGACCTACAATGAGCAGTTCTTC; cdr3_aa: CASSLSGGTYNEQFF
clone_size: -; j_call: TRBJ1-2; v_call: TRBV18; d_call: -; cdr3_nt: TGTGCCAGCTCACAGTTAGCTAACTATGGCTACACCTTC; cdr3_aa: CASSQLANYGYTF
clone_size: -; j_call: TRBJ1-2; v_call: TRBV7-2; d_call: -; cdr3_nt: TGTGCCAGCAGCCAGGACAGTTACTATGGCTACACCTTC; cdr3_aa: CASSQDSYYGYTF
clone_size: few; j_call: TRBJ2-1; v_call: TRBV7-2; d_call: TRBD2; cdr3_nt: TGTGCCAGCAGCCCCACGGGAGGGAGGGGAGAGTTCTTC; cdr3_aa: CASSPTGGRGEFF
clone_size: -; j_call: TRBJ2-3; v_call: TRBV7-2; d_call: TRBD2; cdr3_nt: TGTGCCAGCAGCCGAAGCGGGGTAGTGGATACGCAGTATTTT; cdr3_aa: CASSRSGVVDTQYF
clone_size: few; j_call: TRBJ1-5; v_call: TRBV2; d_call: TRBD1; cdr3_nt: TGTGCCAGCAGTCGGGACAGGGCTAGCAATCAGCCCCAGCATTTT; cdr3_aa: CASSRDRASNQPQHF
clone_size: few; j_call: TRBJ1-6; v_call: TRBV10-3; d_call: -; cdr3_nt: TGTGCCAGCAGTTACCGTCGGGTGAATTCACCCCTCCACTTT; cdr3_aa: CASSYRRVNSPLHF
clone_size: few; j_call: TRBJ2-3; v_call: TRBV7-9; d_call: TRBD2; cdr3_nt: TGTGCCAGCAGCCTACCTTGGGGACATAGCGGGAGGGCTGATACGCAGTATTTT; cdr3_aa: CASSLPWGHSGRADTQYF
clone_size: -; j_call: TRBJ2-7; v_call: TRBV7-2; d_call: -; cdr3_nt: TGTGCCAGCAGCTTACAGGGGGGCGACTACGAGCAGTACTTC; cdr3_aa: CASSLQGGDYEQYF
clone_size: -; j_call: TRBJ2-5; v_call: TRBV6-1; d_call: -; cdr3_nt: TGTGCCAGCAGCATTGGACTAAACCAAGAGACCCAGTACTTC; cdr3_aa: CASSIGLNQETQYF
clone_size: -; j_call: TRBJ1-4; v_call: TRBV5-4; d_call: TRBD1; cdr3_nt: TGTGCCAGCAGCCTACAGGGGGCCAATGAAAAACTGTTTTTT; cdr3_aa: CASSLQGANEKLFF
clone_size: few; j_call: TRBJ2-7; v_call: TRBV5-1; d_call: -; cdr3_nt: TGCGCCAGCAGCTTGGACAGCGACAGGATTTACGAGCAGTACTTC; cdr3_aa: CASSLDSDRIYEQYF
clone_size: -; j_call: TRBJ2-1; v_call: TRBV5-1; d_call: -; cdr3_nt: TGCGCCAGCAGTCCCGAGGCGGGACAGCCCTACAATGAGCAGTTCTTC; cdr3_aa: CASSPEAGQPYNEQFF
clone_size: many; j_call: TRBJ2-7; v_call: TRBV7-2; d_call: TRBD1; cdr3_nt: TGTGCCAGCAGCTTCTCCGGACAGGGGAGCTCCTACGAGCAGTACTTC; cdr3_aa: CASSFSGQGSSYEQYF
clone_size: few; j_call: TRBJ1-1; v_call: TRBV5-1; d_call: -; cdr3_nt: TGCGCCAGCAGCTTGGAGGGACTTAGCACTGAAGCTTTCTTT; cdr3_aa: CASSLEGLSTEAFF
clone_size: few; j_call: TRBJ2-1; v_call: TRBV14; d_call: -; cdr3_nt: TGTGCCAGCAGCCAAGGAGTAGGACAGAGCTCCTACAATGAGCAGTTCTTC; cdr3_aa: CASSQGVGQSSYNEQFF
clone_size: few; j_call: TRBJ2-7; v_call: TRBV30; d_call: TRBD1; cdr3_nt: TGTGCCTGGAGTCATCTGACAGGGCACAAGGGCGAGCAGTACTTC; cdr3_aa: CAWSHLTGHKGEQYF